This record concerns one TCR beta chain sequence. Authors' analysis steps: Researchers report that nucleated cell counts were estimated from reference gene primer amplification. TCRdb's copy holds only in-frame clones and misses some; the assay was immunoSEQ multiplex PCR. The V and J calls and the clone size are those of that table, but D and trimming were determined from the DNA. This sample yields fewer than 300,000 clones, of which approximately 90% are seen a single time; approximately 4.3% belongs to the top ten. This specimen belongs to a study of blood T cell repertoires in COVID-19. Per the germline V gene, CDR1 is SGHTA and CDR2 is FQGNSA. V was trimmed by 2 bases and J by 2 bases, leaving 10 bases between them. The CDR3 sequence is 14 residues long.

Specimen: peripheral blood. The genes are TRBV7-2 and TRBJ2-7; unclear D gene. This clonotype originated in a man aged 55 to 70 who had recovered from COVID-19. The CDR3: CASSLIGGTYEQYF. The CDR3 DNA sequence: TGTGCCAGCAGCTTAATCGGCGGAACCTACGAGCAGTACTTC.